The 26 T cell receptor beta chains in this list originate from one sample, sequenced in a study of beta chain features in type 1 diabetes. Sequenced material consisted of expressed TCRB transcripts (all of the isolated RNA was reverse transcribed). Method: immunoSEQ multiplex PCR; TCRdb's copy keeps in-frame clones and lacks some. The sample gives hundreds of thousands of clones, roughly 15% of which show up once; more than 6.5% is in the top ten. Sequencing was carried out using central memory CD4+ T cells from blood. The receptors were gathered from a man aged 25-40 years in good health.

V and J are TRBV25-1 and TRBJ2-3; D not resolved. This CDR3 is 14 amino acids long. In germline, CDR1 is MGHDK, CDR2 SYGVNS. V lost 7 bases and J 1 base, leaving 12 bases between the germline ends. The CDR3 reads CASNDGLGTDTQYF. In DNA, the CDR3 is TGTGCCAGCAATGACGGTTTAGGCACAGATACGCAGTATTTT.

V is TRBV4-3 and J is TRBJ2-2; D remains ambiguous. CDR3 size: 15 residues. CDR1 and CDR2 from the germline V gene are LGHNA and YSLEER. Between the trimmed V and J ends, which lost 4 bases and 4 bases, there was a span of 13 bases. CDR3 DNA sequence: TGCGCCAGCAGCCTAACGATGGAAGGCACCGGGGAGCTGTTTTTT. Translated: CASSLTMEGTGELFF.

This rearrangement joins TRBV30 to TRBJ1-2, with 10 nucleotides matching TRBD1. Trimming removed 4 bases from V and 7 bases from J; junction bases left unmatched: 6. The CDR3 runs to 13 residues. CDR1 is GTSNPN, CDR2 SVGIG, per germline (reference sequence). The CDR3 loop is CAWTTGTGAGYTF. The CDR3 DNA is TGTGCCTGGACTACCGGGACAGGGGCTGGCTACACCTTC.

This clone was detected only a few times. The J gene is TRBJ1-2, the V gene TRBV5-1; D not certain. This CDR3 has 12 amino acids. The germline V and J ends were trimmed by 0 bases and 8 bases, with 8 bases remaining between them. Germline-derived CDR1 and CDR2 are SGHRS and YFSETQ. The CDR3 coding sequence is TGCGCCAGCAGCTTGGTAGATGGAGGCTACACCTTC. It is translated as CASSLVDGGYTF.

This clone occurred a few times. The chain joins TRBV14 to TRBJ2-7; D unresolved. The germline V gene has CDR1 SGHDN and CDR2 FVKESK. The length of the CDR3 is 12 residues. V was pared by 3 bases and J by 5 bases, with 8 bases between. The CDR3 spells CASSHWGHEQYF. The CDR3 DNA reads as TGTGCCAGCAGCCACTGGGGTCACGAGCAGTACTTC.

This clone was observed many times. This sample also contains other DNA sequences that code for the same CDR3. The chain has TRBV7-9 and TRBJ2-3; no clear D. This CDR3 is 11 amino acids long. V shed 2 bases and J shed 6 bases, with 3 bases lying between them. Per the germline V gene, CDR1 is SEHNR and CDR2 is FQNEAQ (reference sequence). In nucleotides, the CDR3 is TGTGCCAGCAGCTTACGGGATACGCAGTATTTT. Its translation: CASSLRDTQYF.

This clone has more than one count but fewer than ten. This sample also contains other DNA sequences that code for the same CDR3. The chain is built from TRBV19 and TRBJ1-2; no definite D call. V was trimmed by 1 base and J by 1 base, leaving 10 bases between them. CDR3 length: 15 residues. Germline-derived CDR1 and CDR2 are LNHDA and SQIVND (reference sequence). CDR3 nucleotide sequence: TGTGCCAGTAGTATAGGTGGCGGTCTTAACTATGGCTACACCTTC. Translating gives CASSIGGGLNYGYTF.

A few counts support this clone. V is TRBV2 and J is TRBJ2-2, with D hard to call. Germline V gives CDR1 SNHLY, CDR2 FYNNEI. Trimming pared 1 base from V and 6 bases from J, leaving 6 bases between. The CDR3 loop spans 13 amino acids. CDR3 bases: TGTGCCAGCAGTGAAGGAAGCGCCGGGGAGCTGTTTTTT. Translation: CASSEGSAGELFF.

This chain links TRBV29-1 with TRBJ2-3; D uncertain. V lost 3 bases and J lost 3, with 7 bases in between. CDR1 is SQVTM, CDR2 ANQGSEA, per germline. CDR3 length: 12 residues. The DNA of the CDR3 is TGCAGCGTTGACACGGGTACAGATACGCAGTATTTT. Its protein product is CSVDTGTDTQYF.

The chain links TRBV14 to TRBJ1-5; 7 bases agree with TRBD1. The germline gives CDR1 SGHDN, CDR2 FVKESK. The trim removed 3 bases at V and 4 bases at J, leaving 3 bases unmatched. The CDR3 runs to 14 residues. The DNA of the CDR3 is TGTGCCAGCAGCCAGTCGGGACAGAATCAGCCCCAGCATTTT. Its translation is CASSQSGQNQPQHF. The full variable domain, completed using reference TRBV14 and TRBJ1-5, is EAGVTQFPSHSVIEKGQTVTLRCDPISGHDNLYWYRRVMGKEIKFLLHFVKESKQDESGMPNNRFLAERTGGTYSTLKVQPAELEDSGVYFCASSQSGQNQPQHFGDGTRLSIL.

The chain joins TRBV25-1 to TRBJ2-2, with a tentative D call TRBD2 (6 bases). The germline V and J ends were trimmed by 9 bases and 8 bases, with 13 bases remaining between them. Germline CDR1 MGHDK, CDR2 SYGVNS. CDR3 size: 12 residues. In DNA form, the CDR3 reads TGTGCCAGTAATTGGGGGACTGGGGAGCTGTTTTTT. Encoded protein: CASNWGTGELFF.

This clone was seen at least ten times. The chain uses TRBV6-6 and TRBJ1-3, with D unresolved. The CDR3 loop spans 13 amino acids. Germline lookup yields CDR1 MNHNY and CDR2 SVGAGI (reference sequence). V gave up 8 bases and J gave up 0 bases, with 8 bases separating them. This CDR3 is CASQGASGNTIYF. DNA of the CDR3: TGTGCCAGCCAAGGTGCCTCTGGAAACACCATATATTTT.

The chain employs TRBV4-3 and TRBJ1-1; unclear D gene. The CDR3 contains 14 residues. The V gene's germline CDR1 is LGHNA and CDR2 YSLEER. Trimming cost V 1 base and J 4 bases, with 10 bases left between them. The chain's CDR3 is CASSQGLLGTEAFF. As DNA, the CDR3 is TGCGCCAGCAGCCAAGGTCTTTTGGGCACTGAAGCTTTCTTT.

This clone has more than one count but fewer than ten. The gene calls are TRBV25-1 and TRBJ1-2, with D unresolved. The CDR3 is made up of 15 amino acids. Germline CDR1 is MGHDK and CDR2 is SYGVNS. V lost 3 bases, J lost 1 base, and 12 bases lay in between. The CDR3 bases are TGTGCCAGCAGTGACCCCTCGGCAGGTAACTATGGCTACACCTTC. Its protein is CASSDPSAGNYGYTF.

This sequence joins TRBV29-1 and TRBJ2-5; unclear D gene. This CDR3 has 12 residues. V shed 7 bases and J shed 5 bases, with 14 bases lying between them. Per germline, CDR1 SQVTM and CDR2 ANQGSEA. The CDR3 is CSARELVETQYF. DNA of the CDR3: TGCAGCGCCCGCGAATTAGTGGAGACCCAGTACTTC.

The J gene is TRBJ2-2, the V gene TRBV10-3; 7 bases are a match to TRBD2. This CDR3 contains 15 residues. Germline CDR1 ENHRY, CDR2 SYGVKD. The ends lost 3 bases at V and 6 bases at J; junction bases unmatched: 7. The CDR3 sequence: CAISDGSGVAGELFF. Written as DNA, the CDR3 is TGTGCCATCAGTGATGGGAGCGGGGTCGCCGGGGAGCTGTTTTTT.

This clone appeared a few times. The rearrangement joins TRBV11-3 to TRBJ2-2, with TRBD1 identical over 10 bases. CDR3 length: 18 amino acids. Trimming at V came to 1 base and at J to 4 bases, leaving 9 bases not matched to a gene. Germline loops: CDR1 SGHNT, CDR2 YENEEA. The CDR3 nucleotides read TGTGCCAGCAGCTTAGCTCCGGGACAGGGGATCGGCACCGGGGAGCTGTTTTTT. Protein: CASSLAPGQGIGTGELFF.

This clone was detected a few times. This chain joins TRBV14 and TRBJ2-4; 7 bases agree with TRBD1. Germline-derived CDR1 and CDR2 are SGHDN and FVKESK. V lost 0 bases, J lost 4 bases, and 9 bases stayed unmatched. The length of the CDR3 is 17 residues. This CDR3 reads CASSQDHIWDRKNIQYF. CDR3 nucleotide sequence: TGTGCCAGCAGCCAAGATCATATATGGGACAGAAAAAACATTCAGTACTTC.

The CDR3 nucleotides are TGTGCCAGTAGTAAACTAGCGGGAGCGGGCGGGGAGCTGTTTTTT. Protein product: CASSKLAGAGGELFF. The chain couples TRBV19 to TRBJ2-2; 11 positions agree with TRBD2. The germline gives CDR1 LNHDA, CDR2 SQIVND (reference sequence). After removal of 4 bases from V and 7 bases from J, the junction contained 5 bases not matched to a gene. This CDR3 spans 15 amino acids.

The chain recombines TRBV5-4 with TRBJ1-3, with D unresolved. The CDR3 loop spans 16 amino acids. Germline CDR1 SGHNT, CDR2 YYREEE (reference sequence). V dropped 4 bases and J dropped 0 bases, with 14 bases sitting between them. CDR3 in amino acids: CASSPGPSNSGNTIYF. The CDR3 DNA sequence: TGTGCCAGCAGCCCCGGACCGTCAAACTCTGGAAACACCATATATTTT. Using reference TRBV5-4 and TRBJ1-3 for the parts outside the CDR3, the full variable domain is ETGVTQSPTHLIKTRGQQVTLRCSSQSGHNTVSWYQQALGQGPQFIFQYYREEENGRGNFPPRFSGLQFPNYSSELNVNALELDDSALYLCASSPGPSNSGNTIYFGEGSWLTVV.

This clone occurred a few times. This chain uses TRBV7-2 with TRBJ2-3; TRBD2 aligns across 7 bases. With 0 bases clipped from V and 0 bases from J, the junction kept 6 bases outside the gene matches. From germline, CDR1 is SGHTA and CDR2 FQGNSA. The CDR3 has 17 amino acids. In DNA form, the CDR3 reads TGTGCCAGCAGCTTAGCTTTTTCAGCGGGGAGCACAGATACGCAGTATTTT. This sequence encodes CASSLAFSAGSTDTQYF.

This clone was observed a few times. The V gene is TRBV4-2, the J gene TRBJ2-1; the match to TRBD2 covers 9 bases. The germline CDR1 and CDR2 sequences are LGHNA and YNFKEQ. The CDR3 loop spans 16 amino acids. V shed 2 bases, J shed 5 bases, and the junction held 7 bases outside the gene matches. The CDR3 protein is CASSQNGLANHNEQFF. DNA of the CDR3: TGTGCCAGCAGCCAAAATGGACTAGCGAACCACAATGAGCAGTTCTTC.

In its sample, this clone was seen many times. The same CDR3 can be traced to other DNA sequences in this sample. The rearrangement joins TRBV2 to TRBJ2-3, with 8 bases identical to TRBD2. J gave up 4 bases and V 4 bases, and 4 bases lay outside the gene matches. The CDR3 is 14 amino acids. Germline assignment: CDR1 SNHLY and CDR2 FYNNEI. The CDR3 DNA follows: TGTGCCAGCAGTGCGGGACTAGATCCAGATACGCAGTATTTT. It yields the protein CASSAGLDPDTQYF.

This clone was seen many times. The V gene is TRBV19, the J gene TRBJ2-3; 9 bases line up with TRBD2. V shed 4 bases, J shed 0 bases, and the junction held 5 bases outside the gene matches. This CDR3 region has 16 residues. In germline, CDR1 is LNHDA, CDR2 SQIVND (reference sequence). The CDR3 loop is CASSSGGALSTDTQYF. In DNA form, the CDR3 reads TGTGCCAGTAGTAGCGGGGGGGCCTTAAGCACAGATACGCAGTATTTT. The variable domain in full, with the rest retrieved from reference TRBV19 and TRBJ2-3, is DGGITQSPKYLFRKEGQNVTLSCEQNLNHDAMYWYRQDPGQGLRLIYYSQIVNDFQKGDIAEGYSVSREKKESFPLTVTSAQKNPTAFYLCASSSGGALSTDTQYFGPGTRLTVL.

The CDR3 coding sequence is TGTGCCTGGAGTGTACGCGCCACCCAGTACTTC. Protein product: CAWSVRATQYF. The chain is built from TRBV30 and TRBJ2-5; D is ambiguous. Looked up from germline, CDR1 is GTSNPN and CDR2 is SVGIG (reference sequence). With 0 bases removed from V and 8 bases from J, the gap between germline ends came to 7 bases. CDR3 length: 11 amino acids. The full variable domain, in which reference TRBV30 and TRBJ2-5 provide the parts outside the CDR3, is SQTIHQWPATLVQPVGSPLSLECTVEGTSNPNLYWYRQAAGRGLQLLFYSVGIGQISSEVPQNLSASRPQDRQFILSSKKLLLSDSGFYLCAWSVRATQYFGPGTRLLVL.

Written as DNA, the CDR3 is TGTGCCAGCAGCCAGACTAGCGGGGGGCCATATACGCAGTATTTT. Encoded protein: CASSQTSGGPYTQYF. The gene calls are TRBV7-7 and TRBJ2-3, with 13 bases matching TRBD2. This CDR3 comprises 15 residues. Germline CDR1 SSHAT, CDR2 FNYEAQ (reference sequence). The trim removed 5 bases at V and 7 bases at J, leaving 6 bases unmatched.